This TCR beta chain was captured in a study of cytomegalovirus exposure and HLA in healthy donors. 60 Vbeta and 13 Jbeta primers were used in PCR. Using immunoSEQ multiplex PCR, the repertoire was profiled, and TCRdb retains in-frame clones only, with some absent. The sample has about 130,000 clones, around 75% seen once. Points on this clone: Its antigen is as yet unknown.

This CDR3 region has 11 residues. Germline lookup yields CDR1 DFQATT and CDR2 SNEGSKA (reference sequence). Trimming removed 3 bases from V and 5 bases from J, with 7 bases in between. Points from the study as a whole: High specificity and sensitivity for cytomegalovirus status were reported for the classifier. A missense variant in DCLRE1C was later tied to TCR beta V- and J-gene trimming. Relative to the 666-donor mean, N-insertions were reportedly fewer in an Asian-associated ancestry cluster in a later analysis.

The source is a woman aged 45-65 years in good health and CMV-seronegative. The rearrangement uses TRBV20-1 and TRBJ2-5, with D uncertain. Source material: PBMCs. The CDR3 DNA reads TGCAGTGCTAGCCACTTTGAGACCCAGTACTTC. Encoded protein: CSASHFETQYF.